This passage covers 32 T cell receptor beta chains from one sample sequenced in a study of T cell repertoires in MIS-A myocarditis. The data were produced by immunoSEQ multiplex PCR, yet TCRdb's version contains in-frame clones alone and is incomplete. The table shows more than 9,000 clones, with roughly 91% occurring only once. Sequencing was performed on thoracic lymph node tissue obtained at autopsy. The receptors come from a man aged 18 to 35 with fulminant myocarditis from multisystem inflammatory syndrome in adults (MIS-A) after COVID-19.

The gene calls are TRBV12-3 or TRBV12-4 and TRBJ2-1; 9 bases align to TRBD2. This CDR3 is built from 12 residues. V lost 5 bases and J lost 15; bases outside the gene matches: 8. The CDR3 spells CASSLLAGTRFF. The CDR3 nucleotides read TGTGCCAGCAGTCTCCTAGCGGGGACGCGGTTCTTC.

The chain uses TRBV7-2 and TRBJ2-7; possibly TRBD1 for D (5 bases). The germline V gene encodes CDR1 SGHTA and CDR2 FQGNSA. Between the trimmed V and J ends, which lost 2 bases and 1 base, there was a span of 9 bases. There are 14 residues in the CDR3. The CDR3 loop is CASSLYQGSYEQYF. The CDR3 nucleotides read TGTGCCAGCAGCTTATACCAGGGTTCCTACGAGCAGTACTTC. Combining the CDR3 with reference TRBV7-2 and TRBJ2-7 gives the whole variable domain GAGVSQSPSNKVTEKGKDVELRCDPISGHTALYWYRQSLGQGLEFLIYFQGNSAPDKSGLPSDRFSAERTGGSVSTLTIQRTQQEDSAVYLCASSLYQGSYEQYFGPGTRLTVT.

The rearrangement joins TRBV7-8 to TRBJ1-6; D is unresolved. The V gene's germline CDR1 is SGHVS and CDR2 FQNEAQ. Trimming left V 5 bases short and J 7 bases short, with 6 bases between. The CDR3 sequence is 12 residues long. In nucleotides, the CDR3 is TGTGCCAGCAGCCACAGAAATTCACCCCTCCACTTT. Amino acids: CASSHRNSPLHF.

CDR3 amino acids: CASSLGTVNTIYF. The CDR3, as DNA: TGTGCCAGCAGCTTAGGGACAGTAAACACCATATATTTT. The chain recombines TRBV11-2 with TRBJ1-3; D possibly corresponds to TRBD1 (6 bases). V was shortened by 1 base and J by 6 bases, with 7 bases between the two germline ends. CDR1 SGHAT and CDR2 FQNNGV come from the germline V gene. This CDR3 is built from 13 residues.

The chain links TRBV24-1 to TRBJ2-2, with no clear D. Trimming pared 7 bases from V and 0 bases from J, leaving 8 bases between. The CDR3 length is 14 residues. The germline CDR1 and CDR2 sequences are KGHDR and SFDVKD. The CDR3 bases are TGTGCCACCAGCCAATACGCGAACACCGGGGAGCTGTTTTTT. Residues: CATSQYANTGELFF.

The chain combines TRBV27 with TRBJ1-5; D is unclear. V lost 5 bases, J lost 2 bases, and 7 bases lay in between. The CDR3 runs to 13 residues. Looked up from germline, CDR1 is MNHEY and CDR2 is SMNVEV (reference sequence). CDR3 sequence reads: CASSPSGNQPQHF. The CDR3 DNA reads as TGTGCCAGCAGTCCGTCTGGCAATCAGCCCCAGCATTTT.

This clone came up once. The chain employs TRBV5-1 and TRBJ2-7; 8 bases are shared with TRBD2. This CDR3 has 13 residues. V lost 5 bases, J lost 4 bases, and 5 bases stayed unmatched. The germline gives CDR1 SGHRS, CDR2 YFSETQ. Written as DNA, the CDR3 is TGCGCCAGCAGTGGGGGACTAGGGTACGAGCAGTACTTC. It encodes CASSGGLGYEQYF.

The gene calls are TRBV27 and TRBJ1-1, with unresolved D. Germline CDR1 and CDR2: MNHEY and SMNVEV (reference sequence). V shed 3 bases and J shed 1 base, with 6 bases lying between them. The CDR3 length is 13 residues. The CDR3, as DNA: TGTGCCAGCAGTTTCAACAAGAACACTGAAGCTTTCTTT. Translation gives CASSFNKNTEAFF.

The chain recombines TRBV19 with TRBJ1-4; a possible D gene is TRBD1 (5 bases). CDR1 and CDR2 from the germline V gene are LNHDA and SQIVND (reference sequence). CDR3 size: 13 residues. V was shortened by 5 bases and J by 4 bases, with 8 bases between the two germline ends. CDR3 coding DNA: TGTGCCAGTAGTGATGACAGTAATGAAAAACTGTTTTTT. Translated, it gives CASSDDSNEKLFF.

DNA of the CDR3: TGTGCCAGCAGCGTAGGGCAGCCAAATCAGCCCCAGCATTTT. Residues: CASSVGQPNQPQHF. This chain links TRBV9 with TRBJ1-5, with D unclear. Germline V lookup: CDR1 SGDLS, CDR2 YYNGEE. Trimming cost V 0 bases and J 4 bases, with 8 bases left between them. This CDR3 region has 14 residues.

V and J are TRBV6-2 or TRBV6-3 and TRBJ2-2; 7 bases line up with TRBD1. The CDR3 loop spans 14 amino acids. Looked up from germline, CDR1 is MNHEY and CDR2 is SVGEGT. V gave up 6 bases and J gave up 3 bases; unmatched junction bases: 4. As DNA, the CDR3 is TGTGCCAGCAGCCCCGGGACAGACACCGGGGAGCTGTTTTTT. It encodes CASSPGTDTGELFF.

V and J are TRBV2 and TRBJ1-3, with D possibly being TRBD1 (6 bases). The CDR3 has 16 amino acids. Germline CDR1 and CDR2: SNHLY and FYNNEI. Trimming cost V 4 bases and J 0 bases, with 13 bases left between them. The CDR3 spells CASSVNRVISGNTIYF. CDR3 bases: TGTGCCAGCAGTGTAAACAGGGTCATCTCTGGAAACACCATATATTTT.

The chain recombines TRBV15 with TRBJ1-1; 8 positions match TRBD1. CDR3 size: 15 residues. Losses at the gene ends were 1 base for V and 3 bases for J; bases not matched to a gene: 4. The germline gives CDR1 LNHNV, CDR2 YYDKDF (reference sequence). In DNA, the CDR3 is TGTGCCACCAGCAGAGGAGGGACAGGTGACACTGAAGCTTTCTTT. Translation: CATSRGGTGDTEAFF.

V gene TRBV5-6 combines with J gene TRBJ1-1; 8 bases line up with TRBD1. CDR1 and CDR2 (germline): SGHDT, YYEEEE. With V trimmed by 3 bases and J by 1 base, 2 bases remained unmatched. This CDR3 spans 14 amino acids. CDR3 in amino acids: CASSSGTGNTEAFF. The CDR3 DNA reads TGTGCCAGCAGCTCCGGGACAGGGAACACTGAAGCTTTCTTT.

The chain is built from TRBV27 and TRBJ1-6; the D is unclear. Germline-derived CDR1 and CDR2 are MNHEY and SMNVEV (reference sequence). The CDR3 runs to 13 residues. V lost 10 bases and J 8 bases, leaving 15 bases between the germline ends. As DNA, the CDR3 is TGTGCCACCTCCGGCCTTATGCATTCACCCCTCCACTTT. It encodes CATSGLMHSPLHF.

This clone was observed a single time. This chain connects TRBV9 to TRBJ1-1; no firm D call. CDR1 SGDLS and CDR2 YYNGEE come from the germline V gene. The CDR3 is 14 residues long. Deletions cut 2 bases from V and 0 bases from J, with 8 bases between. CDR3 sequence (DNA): TGTGCCAGCAGCGTCAGCCTCATGAACACTGAAGCTTTCTTT. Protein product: CASSVSLMNTEAFF.

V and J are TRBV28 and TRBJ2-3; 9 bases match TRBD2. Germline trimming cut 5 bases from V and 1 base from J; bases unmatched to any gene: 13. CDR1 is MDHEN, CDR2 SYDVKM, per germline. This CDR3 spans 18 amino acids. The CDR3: CASSPNYGTSRRTDTQYF. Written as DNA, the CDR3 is TGTGCCAGCAGTCCAAACTACGGGACTAGCAGACGCACAGATACGCAGTATTTT.

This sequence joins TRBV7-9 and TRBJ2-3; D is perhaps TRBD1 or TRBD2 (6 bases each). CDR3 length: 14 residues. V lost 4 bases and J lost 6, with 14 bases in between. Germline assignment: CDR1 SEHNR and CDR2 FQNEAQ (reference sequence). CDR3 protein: CASSSGGGSDTQYF. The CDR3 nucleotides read TGTGCCAGCAGCTCAGGAGGGGGTTCGGATACGCAGTATTTT.

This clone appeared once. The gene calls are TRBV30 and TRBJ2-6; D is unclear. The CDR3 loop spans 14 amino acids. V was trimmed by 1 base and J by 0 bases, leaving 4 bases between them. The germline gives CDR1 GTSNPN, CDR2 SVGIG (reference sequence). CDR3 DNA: TGTGCCTGGAGTGAGAACTCTGGGGCCAACGTCCTGACTTTC. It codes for CAWSENSGANVLTF.

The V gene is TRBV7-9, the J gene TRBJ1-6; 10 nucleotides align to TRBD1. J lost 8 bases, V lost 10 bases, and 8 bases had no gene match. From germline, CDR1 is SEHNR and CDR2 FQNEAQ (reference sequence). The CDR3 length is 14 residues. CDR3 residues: CATRGGQGHSPLHF. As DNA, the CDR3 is TGTGCCACCCGGGGGGGACAGGGGCATTCACCCCTCCACTTT. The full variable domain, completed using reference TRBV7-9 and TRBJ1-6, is DTGVSQNPRHKITKRGQNVTFRCDPISEHNRLYWYRQTLGQGPEFLTYFQNEAQLEKSRLLSDRFSAERPKGSFSTLEIQRTEQGDSAMYLCATRGGQGHSPLHFGNGTRLTVT.

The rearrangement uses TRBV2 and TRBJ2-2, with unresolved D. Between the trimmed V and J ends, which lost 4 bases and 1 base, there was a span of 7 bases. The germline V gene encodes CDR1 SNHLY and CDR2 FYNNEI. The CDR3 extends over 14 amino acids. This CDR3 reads CASSASLNTGELFF. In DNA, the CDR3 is TGTGCCAGCAGTGCGAGTTTGAACACCGGGGAGCTGTTTTTT.

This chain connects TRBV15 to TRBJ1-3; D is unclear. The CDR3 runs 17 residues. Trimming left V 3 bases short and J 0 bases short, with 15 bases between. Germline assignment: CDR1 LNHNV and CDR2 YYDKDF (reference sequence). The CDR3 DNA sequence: TGTGCCACCAGCAGGGACCACCCTTCAAGCTCTGGAAACACCATATATTTT. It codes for CATSRDHPSSSGNTIYF.

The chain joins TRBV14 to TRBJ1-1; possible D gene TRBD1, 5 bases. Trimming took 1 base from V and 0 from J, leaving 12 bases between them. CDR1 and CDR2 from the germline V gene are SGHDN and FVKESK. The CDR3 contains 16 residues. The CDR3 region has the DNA TGTGCCAGCAGCCAAGTCTGGGGGTTCATGAACACTGAAGCTTTCTTT. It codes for CASSQVWGFMNTEAFF.

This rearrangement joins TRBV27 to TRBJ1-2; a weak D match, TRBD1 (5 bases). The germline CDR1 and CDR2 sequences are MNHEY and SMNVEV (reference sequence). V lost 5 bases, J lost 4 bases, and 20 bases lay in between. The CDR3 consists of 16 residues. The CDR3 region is CASSIYQGPDPYGYTF. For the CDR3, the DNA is TGTGCCAGCAGTATTTACCAGGGCCCCGACCCCTATGGCTACACCTTC.

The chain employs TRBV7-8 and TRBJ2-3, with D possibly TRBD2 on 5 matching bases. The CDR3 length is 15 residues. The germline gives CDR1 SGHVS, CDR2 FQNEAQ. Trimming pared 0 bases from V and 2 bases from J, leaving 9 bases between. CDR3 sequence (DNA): TGTGCCAGCAGCTTAGCGGGAGTTAACACAGATACGCAGTATTTT. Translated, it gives CASSLAGVNTDTQYF.

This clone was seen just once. The CDR3 sequence is CASSLIREPQHF. CDR3 nucleotide sequence: TGTGCCAGCAGTTTAATCAGGGAGCCCCAGCATTTT. The genes are TRBV28 and TRBJ1-5, with D possibly matching TRBD1 (5 bases). The CDR3 is 12 residues long. From germline, CDR1 is MDHEN and CDR2 SYDVKM. Deletions cut 2 bases from V and 8 bases from J, with 7 bases between.

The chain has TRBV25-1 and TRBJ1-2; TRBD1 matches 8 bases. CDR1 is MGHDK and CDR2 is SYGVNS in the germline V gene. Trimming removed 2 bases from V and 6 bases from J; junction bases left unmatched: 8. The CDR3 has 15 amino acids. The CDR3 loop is CASSEGQGSKDGYTF. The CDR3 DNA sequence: TGTGCCAGCAGTGAAGGACAGGGATCAAAGGATGGCTACACCTTC.

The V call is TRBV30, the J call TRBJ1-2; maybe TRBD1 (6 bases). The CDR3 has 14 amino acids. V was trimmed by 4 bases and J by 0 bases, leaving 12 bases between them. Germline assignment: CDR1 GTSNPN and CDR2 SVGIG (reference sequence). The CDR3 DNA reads TGTGCCTGGACAGGGGTAGGGGCTAACTATGGCTACACCTTC. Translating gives CAWTGVGANYGYTF.

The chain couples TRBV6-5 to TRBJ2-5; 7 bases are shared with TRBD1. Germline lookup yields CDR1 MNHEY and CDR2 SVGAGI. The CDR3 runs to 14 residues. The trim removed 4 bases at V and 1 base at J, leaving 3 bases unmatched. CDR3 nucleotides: TGTGCCAGCAGTTTACAGGGGATCCAAGAGACCCAGTACTTC. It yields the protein CASSLQGIQETQYF.

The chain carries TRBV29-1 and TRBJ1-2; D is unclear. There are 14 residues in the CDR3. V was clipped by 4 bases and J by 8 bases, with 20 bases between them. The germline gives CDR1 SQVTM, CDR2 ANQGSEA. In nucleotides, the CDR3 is TGCAGCGTTGCCGAGACGACCGGGCTACGGGGCTACACCTTC. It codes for CSVAETTGLRGYTF. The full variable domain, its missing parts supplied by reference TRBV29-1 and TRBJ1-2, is SAVISQKPSRDICQRGTSLTIQCQVDSQVTMMFWYRQQPGQSLTLIATANQGSEATYESGFVIDKFPISRPNLTFSTLTVSNMSPEDSSIYLCSVAETTGLRGYTFGSGTRLTVV.

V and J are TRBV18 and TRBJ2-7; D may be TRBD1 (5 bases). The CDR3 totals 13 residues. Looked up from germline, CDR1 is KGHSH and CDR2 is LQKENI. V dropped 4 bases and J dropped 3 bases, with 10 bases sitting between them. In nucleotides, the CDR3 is TGTGCCAGCTCACTCATCGACAGCTACGAGCAGTACTTC. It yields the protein CASSLIDSYEQYF. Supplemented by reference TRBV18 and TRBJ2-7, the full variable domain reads NAGVMQNPRHLVRRRGQEARLRCSPMKGHSHVYWYRQLPEEGLKFMVYLQKENIIDESGMPKERFSAEFPKEGPSILRIQQVVRGDSAAYFCASSLIDSYEQYFGPGTRLTVT.

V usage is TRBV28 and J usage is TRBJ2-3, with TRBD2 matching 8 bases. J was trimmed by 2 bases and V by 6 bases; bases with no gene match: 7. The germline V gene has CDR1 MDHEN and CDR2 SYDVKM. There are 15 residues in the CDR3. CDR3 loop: CASRRSSGYTDTQYF. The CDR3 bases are TGTGCCAGCAGAAGATCTAGCGGGTACACAGATACGCAGTATTTT.